The clone carrying this T cell receptor (beta chain) appeared many times. Antigen: not known. V was clipped by 3 bases and J by 1 base; unmatched bases: 5. This CDR3 is 16 amino acids long. Germline V CDR1 and CDR2: MDHEN, SYDVKM. Time point here: technical triplicate 2. Libraries from sorted cells used 1 million T cells (CD4+ or CD8+). This sample was taken from a study of neurological immune-mediated disorders. Study conclusions and caveats: The expanded clones of different subjects shared no CDR3 amino acid sequences (suggesting private repertoires in all groups).

Every sequencing run returned over 200 million TCR-beta sequences, which were derived from 15-18 subjects. From the 5' RACE reads, TCRdb called clonotypes with MiXCR, one entry per CDR3 protein. The data contain more than 30,000 distinct CDR3 sequences, roughly 14% of them singletons. The sequencing sample was made of CD4+ T cells from blood. The receptor was isolated from a female donor with HTLV-1-associated myelopathy (HAM/TSP). This sequence joins TRBV28 and TRBJ2-1; 8 bases are a match to TRBD2. For the CDR3, the DNA is TGTGCCAGCAGTTTTTTTAGCGGGGCTTCCTACAATGAGCAGTTCTTC. Protein: CASSFFSGASYNEQFF.